The entry below describes one T cell receptor (beta chain). The V and J ends lost 4 bases and 3 bases respectively, with 10 bases between them. Germline assignment: CDR1 ENHRY and CDR2 SYGVKD. The CDR3 is 13 residues long. The data were taken from a study of T-cell memory formation after mild COVID-19. After 5'RACE with constant-segment primers, TCR alpha and TCR beta cDNA libraries carrying sample barcodes and UMIs were obtained. TCRdb re-derived calls from the 5' RACE reads in MiXCR, one entry per CDR3 protein. The sample holds 450,000 to 650,000 distinct CDR3 sequences, about a fifth seen once. The TCR originated in an adult woman who had mild COVID-19 (a few samples of this study predate the infection). Cell type and time point are not known. V gene TRBV10-3 combines with J gene TRBJ2-7; tentatively, D is TRBD1 (5 bases). Specimen: PBMCs or a T cell subset sorted from them (not recorded which). In DNA, the CDR3 is TGTGCCATCAGTGTGACAGAGGACTACGAGCAGTACTTC. As protein: CAISVTEDYEQYF.